This T cell receptor beta chain was documented in a study of blood T cell repertoires in COVID-19. The CDR3 has 13 amino acids. Germline values: CDR1 MNHEY, CDR2 SVGAGI. Method: immunoSEQ multiplex PCR; TCRdb's copy keeps in-frame clones and lacks some. This table holds roughly 200,000 clones, roughly 84% found once. This chain joins TRBV6-5 and TRBJ1-5; a weak D match, TRBD1 (5 bases). The sequenced sample was peripheral blood. The receptor comes from a man between 40 and 49 years old with acute or convalescent COVID-19. CDR3 amino acids: CATREGRGQPQHF. The DNA for the CDR3 is TGTGCAACCAGGGAGGGTAGGGGTCAGCCCCAGCATTTT.